A selection of T cell receptor beta chains follows, all from one sample in a study of CD8+ T cells in alopecia areata. Clones were sequenced by immunoSEQ multiplex PCR, and TCRdb holds only the in-frame ones, with some missing. The sample includes over 120,000 clones, 50% to 65% of them seen just once. This specimen consisted of CD8+ T cells sorted from blood, obtained at week 4, from a patient treated with tofacitinib. The source is a human donor with alopecia areata. The CDR3 runs from the conserved cysteine through the conserved F or W. D genes are given only for firm matches. Clone size is given for some rows only: seen once, a few or many times, or a class if the clone is expanded.

CDR3 DNA | CDR3 protein | J gene | clone size | D gene | V gene
TGTGCCAGCAGTCCCCAACCCAATGAGCAGTTCTTC | CASSPQPNEQFF | TRBJ2-1 | . | . | TRBV27
TGTGCCTGGAGGGGCAGGGGCGATCACAATGAGCAGTTCTTC | CAWRGRGDHNEQFF | TRBJ2-1 | . | . | TRBV30
TGCAGCGTTAGGACTAGCGGGGGGGCAGATACGCAGTATTTT | CSVRTSGGADTQYF | TRBJ2-3 | . | TRBD2 | TRBV29-1
TGTGCCTGGAGTGTACGGGGATCCAAGAACACTGAAGCTTTCTTT | CAWSVRGSKNTEAFF | TRBJ1-1 | few | . | TRBV30
TGTGCCAGCAGCCAAGATAAGGACTGGGGTGGCTACACCTTC | CASSQDKDWGGYTF | TRBJ1-2 | . | . | TRBV4-2
TGTGCCAGCAGTTCCTCGGACAGGGTAGCCGGCAATGAGCAGTTCTTC | CASSSSDRVAGNEQFF | TRBJ2-1 | . | TRBD1 | TRBV27
TGTGCCAGCGGGAACAACAGGGCTGGAAACACCATATATTTT | CASGNNRAGNTIYF | TRBJ1-3 | few | . | TRBV27
TGTGCCTGGAGTGTGGTGACAGCCAACACTGAAGCTTTCTTT | CAWSVVTANTEAFF | TRBJ1-1 | once | . | TRBV30
TGTGCCAGCAGCTTAGAGGGCAGGGGCGCTCAGCCCCAGCATTTT | CASSLEGRGAQPQHF | TRBJ1-5 | . | . | TRBV7-8
TGTGCCAGCAGCTTGGGATGGGCAGTGGTCAACCCCCAGTACTTC | CASSLGWAVVNPQYF | TRBJ2-4 | . | . | TRBV5-6
TGTGCCAGCAGGAGGGCAGGACTAAACTATGGCTACACCTTC | CASRRAGLNYGYTF | TRBJ1-2 | . | . | TRBV6-1
TGTGCCAGTAGTGTCTTTCTGGGGGACTCCTACAATGAGCAGTTCTTC | CASSVFLGDSYNEQFF | TRBJ2-1 | . | . | TRBV19
TGTGCCAGCAGTGGGTTCGCCCAGTACTTC | CASSGFAQYF | TRBJ2-5 | few | . | TRBV2
TGTGCCAGCAGTTTCGGGCCCAGTGGTGGCTACACCTTC | CASSFGPSGGYTF | TRBJ1-2 | . | . | TRBV27
TGCAGCGTTGAATATTGGCAGGGATCCGAGCAGTACTTC | CSVEYWQGSEQYF | TRBJ2-7 | few | . | TRBV29-1
TGTGCCAGCAGCTTGGCCCCGGGACAGGGGTCCTTCGAGCAGTACTTC | CASSLAPGQGSFEQYF | TRBJ2-7 | . | TRBD1 | TRBV5-6
TGCGCCAGCAGCCCTTCCCGAGGGGACAGCTACGAGCAGTACTTC | CASSPSRGDSYEQYF | TRBJ2-7 | many | TRBD1 | TRBV4-3
TGTGCCAGCAGTTCGGACTACGAGCAGTTCTTC | CASSSDYEQFF | TRBJ2-1 | . | . | TRBV2
TGTGCCAGCAGTTACGAGGGAGGCTATGGCTACACCTTC | CASSYEGGYGYTF | TRBJ1-2 | . | . | TRBV6-6
TGTGCCAGCAGCTTAGCAGCGGCCTACAATGAGCAGTTCTTC | CASSLAAAYNEQFF | TRBJ2-1 | . | . | TRBV13
TGTGCCTGGAGTGTAGGACGGCCCTACAATGAGCAGTTCTTC | CAWSVGRPYNEQFF | TRBJ2-1 | . | . | TRBV30
TGTGCCAGCAGTTCCACGTGGTTAGCCAAAAACATTCAGTACTTC | CASSSTWLAKNIQYF | TRBJ2-4 | . | . | TRBV27
TGTGCCAGCGTAAGCGGAGAGACCCAGTACTTC | CASVSGETQYF | TRBJ2-5 | . | . | TRBV6-5
TGCAGCGTTACCGGGACTAGTGGGAACACCGGGGAGCTGTTTTTT | CSVTGTSGNTGELFF | TRBJ2-2 | . | TRBD2 | TRBV29-1
TGTGCCAGCAGCCCGGAGAACACCGGGGAGCTGTTTTTT | CASSPENTGELFF | TRBJ2-2 | few | . | TRBV13
TGTGCCAGCAGCTTAGTCATCCAGGGGGGGCGCGGTAATTCACCCCTCCACTTT | CASSLVIQGGRGNSPLHF | TRBJ1-6 | few | TRBD1 | TRBV7-8
TGCAGCGCGACAGGGGAAAAGACCCAGTACTTC | CSATGEKTQYF | TRBJ2-5 | . | TRBD1 | TRBV29-1
TGCGCCAGCAGCCTCGACCGGGACTCCCCCTATGGCTACACCTTC | CASSLDRDSPYGYTF | TRBJ1-2 | few | . | TRBV5-1
TGTGCCATCAGTGACCCTGACAGGCTGAACACTGAAGCTTTCTTT | CAISDPDRLNTEAFF | TRBJ1-1 | few | . | TRBV10-3
TGTGCCAGCAGTGAGGGACAGGGCGGCAATGAGCAGTTCTTC | CASSEGQGGNEQFF | TRBJ2-1 | . | TRBD1 | TRBV6-4
TGTGCCAGTAGTATTCTACTATTCCCGGACAGGCCTTTGAACACTGAAGCTTTCTTT | CASSILLFPDRPLNTEAFF | TRBJ1-1 | . | TRBD1 | TRBV19
TGTGCCAGCAGCTTAGGGCAGCAAGAGACCCAGTACTTC | CASSLGQQETQYF | TRBJ2-5 | few | . | TRBV13
TGCAGCGTTGAAGGCGAAATGAAAATGAACACTGAAGCTTTCTTT | CSVEGEMKMNTEAFF | TRBJ1-1 | . | . | TRBV29-1
TGTGCCAGCAGTGAAGTCTTTGGTAGCAATCAGCCCCAGCATTTT | CASSEVFGSNQPQHF | TRBJ1-5 | . | . | TRBV6-1
TGTGCCAGCGGGGTAGGGCAAGAGACCCAGTACTTC | CASGVGQETQYF | TRBJ2-5 | . | . | TRBV27
TGTGCCAGCTCCCCGGACACTGAAGCTTTCTTT | CASSPDTEAFF | TRBJ1-1 | . | . | TRBV18
TGTGCCTGGAGGCTAGGGGCGGGCCGCACAGATACGCAGTATTTT | CAWRLGAGRTDTQYF | TRBJ2-3 | few | . | TRBV30
TGCGCCAGCAGCCACCGCGACAGAGACGAGCAGTACTTC | CASSHRDRDEQYF | TRBJ2-7 | . | . | TRBV4-1
TGTGCCAGCAGTCGGGGGAATACGCAGTATTTT | CASSRGNTQYF | TRBJ2-3 | . | . | TRBV27
TGTGCCAGCAGTCACCGGGACAACTACGAGCAGTACTTC | CASSHRDNYEQYF | TRBJ2-7 | once | . | TRBV6-5
TGTGCCAGTAGTATAACGGGGGAGGGACAGGGGTTGAATGAGCAGTTCTTC | CASSITGEGQGLNEQFF | TRBJ2-1 | . | TRBD1 | TRBV19
TGTGCCATCAGGAGGGCGGACAACTACGAGCAGTACTTC | CAIRRADNYEQYF | TRBJ2-7 | . | . | TRBV10-3
TGTGCCAGCAGCCCTCCCCCGGGACTAGCGGTATACGAGCAGTACTTC | CASSPPPGLAVYEQYF | TRBJ2-7 | . | TRBD2 | TRBV7-9
TGTGCCAGCAGTTCCCCGGACGAATCGTACGAGCAGTACTTC | CASSSPDESYEQYF | TRBJ2-7 | . | . | TRBV6-5
TGTGCCAGCAGCTTTTCCTCCTACGAGCAGTACTTC | CASSFSSYEQYF | TRBJ2-7 | . | . | TRBV13